These 3 T cell receptor beta chains were sequenced from one sample in a study of human T cells and chemical hapten exposure. The time point here: patch test 1, 2 weeks after DPC sensitization. Regarding treatment: therapeutic diphenylcyclopropenone sensitization with weekly scalp DPC. From the RACE reads, TCRdb called clonotypes with MiXCR, one entry per CDR3 protein. The sample consists of roughly 120,000 distinct CDR3 sequences, roughly an eighth of them appearing once. This specimen was whole blood, taken in connection with sensitization to the hapten diphenylcyclopropenone (DPC). The source is a young man with alopecia areata. Some clones in this sample may be carry-over from other donors' samples.

The sample holds a few counts of this clonotype. V gene TRBV29-1 combines with J gene TRBJ1-5, with D possibly matching TRBD1 (6 bases). Trimming cost V 7 bases and J 6 bases, with 16 bases left between them. This CDR3 has 13 residues. Germline CDR1 reads SQVTM; CDR2 reads ANQGSEA. The CDR3 nucleotides are TGCAGCGCCCAGGGGCCGACTGGTCAGCCCCAGCATTTT. This encodes CSAQGPTGQPQHF.

This clonotype was observed a handful of times. The rearrangement links TRBV7-6 to TRBJ2-7; 10 bases fit TRBD1. Germline trimming cut 6 bases from V and 5 bases from J; bases unmatched to any gene: 10. The CDR3 contains 15 residues. Germline V gives CDR1 SGHVS, CDR2 FNYEAQ. CDR3 in amino acids: CASSTPGQGTHEQYF. CDR3 in DNA: TGTGCCAGCAGTACTCCGGGACAGGGGACCCACGAGCAGTACTTC.

This clonotype was counted ten times or more. As DNA, the CDR3 is TGTGCCAGCAGGAATAACTGGGTAGCCACCGGGGAGCTGTTTTTT. Translated: CASRNNWVATGELFF. The chain has TRBV11-2 and TRBJ2-2; the D is unclear. There are 15 residues in the CDR3. V was trimmed by 6 bases and J by 4 bases, leaving 15 bases between them. Germline assignment: CDR1 SGHAT and CDR2 FQNNGV. The whole variable domain, filled in from reference TRBV11-2 and TRBJ2-2, reads EAGVAQSPRYKIIEKRQSVAFWCNPISGHATLYWYQQILGQGPKLLIQFQNNGVVDDSQLPKDRFSAERLKGVDSTLKIQPAKLEDSAVYLCASRNNWVATGELFFGEGSRLTVL.